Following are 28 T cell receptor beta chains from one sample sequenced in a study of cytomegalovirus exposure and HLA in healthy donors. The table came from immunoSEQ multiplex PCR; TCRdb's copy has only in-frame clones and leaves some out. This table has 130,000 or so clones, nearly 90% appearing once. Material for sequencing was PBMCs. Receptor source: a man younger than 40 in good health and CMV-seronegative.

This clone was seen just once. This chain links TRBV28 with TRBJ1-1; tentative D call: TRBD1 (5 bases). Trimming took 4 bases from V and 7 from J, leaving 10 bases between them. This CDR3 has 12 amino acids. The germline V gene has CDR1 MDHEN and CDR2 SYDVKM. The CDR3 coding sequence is TGTGCCAGCAGTTCCGGACAATTTGAAGCTTTCTTT. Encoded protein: CASSSGQFEAFF.

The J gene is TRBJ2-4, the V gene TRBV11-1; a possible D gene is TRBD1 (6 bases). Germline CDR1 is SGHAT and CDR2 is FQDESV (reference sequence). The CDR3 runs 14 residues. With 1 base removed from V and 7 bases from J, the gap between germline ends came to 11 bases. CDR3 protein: CASSLVRGKNIQYF. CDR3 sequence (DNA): TGTGCCAGCAGCTTAGTCAGGGGAAAGAACATTCAGTACTTC.

This CDR3 reads CASSPPGLAGGEQYF. CDR3 bases: TGTGCCAGCAGCCCCCCGGGACTAGCGGGCGGAGAGCAGTACTTC. The V gene is TRBV6-1, the J gene TRBJ2-7; 12 nucleotides line up with TRBD2. Looked up from germline, CDR1 is MNHNS and CDR2 is SASEGT. This CDR3 region has 15 residues. V dropped 6 bases and J dropped 7; count of bases not matched to a gene: 10.

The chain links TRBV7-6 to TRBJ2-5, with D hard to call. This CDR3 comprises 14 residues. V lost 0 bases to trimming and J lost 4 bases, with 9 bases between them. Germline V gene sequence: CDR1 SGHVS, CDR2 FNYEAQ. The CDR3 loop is CASSLAGLSETQYF. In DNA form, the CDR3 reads TGTGCCAGCAGCTTAGCGGGCCTCTCAGAGACCCAGTACTTC.

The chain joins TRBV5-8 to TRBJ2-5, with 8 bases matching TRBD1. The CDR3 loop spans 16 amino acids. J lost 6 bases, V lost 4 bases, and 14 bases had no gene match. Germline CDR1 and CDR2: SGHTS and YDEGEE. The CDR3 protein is CASSLWTGSEMKTQYF. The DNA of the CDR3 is TGTGCCAGCAGCCTCTGGACAGGGAGTGAGATGAAGACCCAGTACTTC. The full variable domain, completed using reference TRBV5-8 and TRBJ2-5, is EAGVTQSPTHLIKTRGQQATLRCSPISGHTSVYWYQQALGLGLQFLLWYDEGEERNRGNFPPRFSGRQFPNYSSELNVNALELEDSALYLCASSLWTGSEMKTQYFGPGTRLLVL.

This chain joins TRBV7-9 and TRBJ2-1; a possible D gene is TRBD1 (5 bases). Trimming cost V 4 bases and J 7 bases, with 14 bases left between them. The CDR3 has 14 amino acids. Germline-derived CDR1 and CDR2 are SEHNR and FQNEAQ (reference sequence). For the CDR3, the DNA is TGTGCCAGCAGCTATTCCGGAACAGGTAATGAGCAGTTCTTC. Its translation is CASSYSGTGNEQFF.

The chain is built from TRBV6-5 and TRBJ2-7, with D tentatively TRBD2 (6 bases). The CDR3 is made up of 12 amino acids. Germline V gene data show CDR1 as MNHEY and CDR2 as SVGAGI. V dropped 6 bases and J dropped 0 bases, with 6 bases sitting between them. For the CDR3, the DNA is TGTGCCAGCAGCGGGAGCTCCTACGAGCAGTACTTC. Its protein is CASSGSSYEQYF.

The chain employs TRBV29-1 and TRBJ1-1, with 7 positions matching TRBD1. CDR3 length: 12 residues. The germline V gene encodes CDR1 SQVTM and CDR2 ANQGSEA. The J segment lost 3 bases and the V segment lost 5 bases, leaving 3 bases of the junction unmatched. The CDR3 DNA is TGCAGCGTTCGGACAGGCGACACTGAAGCTTTCTTT. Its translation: CSVRTGDTEAFF.

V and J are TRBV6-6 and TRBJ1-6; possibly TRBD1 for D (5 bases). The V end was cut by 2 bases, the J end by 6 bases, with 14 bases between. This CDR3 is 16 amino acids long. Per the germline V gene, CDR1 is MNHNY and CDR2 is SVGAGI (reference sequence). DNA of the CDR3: TGTGCCAGCAGTTACCTCGGGGAGGGGACTAATTCACCCCTCCACTTT. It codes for CASSYLGEGTNSPLHF.

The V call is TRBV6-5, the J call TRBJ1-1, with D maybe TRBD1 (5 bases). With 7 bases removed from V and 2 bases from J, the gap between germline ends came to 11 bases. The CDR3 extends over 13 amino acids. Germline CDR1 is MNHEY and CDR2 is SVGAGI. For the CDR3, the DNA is TGTGCCAGCACAGAAAGGGGTAACACTGAAGCTTTCTTT. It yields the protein CASTERGNTEAFF.

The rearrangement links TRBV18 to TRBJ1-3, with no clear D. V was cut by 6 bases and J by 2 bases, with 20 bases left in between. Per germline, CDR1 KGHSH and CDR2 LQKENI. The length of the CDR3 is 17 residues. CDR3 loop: CASSHYEVLTTGNTIYF. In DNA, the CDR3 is TGTGCCAGCTCCCATTACGAGGTATTAACAACTGGAAACACCATATATTTT.

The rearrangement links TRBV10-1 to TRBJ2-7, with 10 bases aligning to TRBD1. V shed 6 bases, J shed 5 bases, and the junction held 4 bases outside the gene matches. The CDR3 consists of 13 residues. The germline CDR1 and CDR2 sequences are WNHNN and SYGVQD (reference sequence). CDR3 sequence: CASSRDRGHEQYF. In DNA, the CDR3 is TGCGCCAGCAGCCGGGACAGGGGCCACGAGCAGTACTTC.

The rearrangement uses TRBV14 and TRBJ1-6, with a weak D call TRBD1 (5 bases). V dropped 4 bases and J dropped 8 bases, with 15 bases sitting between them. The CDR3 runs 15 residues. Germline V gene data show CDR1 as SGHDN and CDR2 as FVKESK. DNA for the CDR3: TGTGCCAGCAGCCTGGGGCCGTGGGTTGATTCACCCCTCCACTTT. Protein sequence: CASSLGPWVDSPLHF.

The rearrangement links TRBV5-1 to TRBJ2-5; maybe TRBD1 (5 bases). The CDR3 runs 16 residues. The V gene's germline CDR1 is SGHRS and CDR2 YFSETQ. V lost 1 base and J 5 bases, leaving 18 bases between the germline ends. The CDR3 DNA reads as TGCGCCAGCAGCTTGTCCCCGAGCAGGGCCGTGGAGACCCAGTACTTC. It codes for CASSLSPSRAVETQYF.

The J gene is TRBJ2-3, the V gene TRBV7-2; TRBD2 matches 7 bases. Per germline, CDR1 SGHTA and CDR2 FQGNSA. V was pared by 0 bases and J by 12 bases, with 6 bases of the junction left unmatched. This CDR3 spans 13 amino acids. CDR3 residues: CASSLAWDYVQYF. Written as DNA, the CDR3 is TGTGCCAGCAGCTTAGCATGGGACTATGTACAGTATTTT.

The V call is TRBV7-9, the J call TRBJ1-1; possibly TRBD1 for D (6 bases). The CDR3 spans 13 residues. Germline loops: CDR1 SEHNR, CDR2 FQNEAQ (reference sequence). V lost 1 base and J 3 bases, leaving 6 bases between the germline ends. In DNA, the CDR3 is TGTGCCAGCAGCTTAGGGACAGACACTGAAGCTTTCTTT. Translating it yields CASSLGTDTEAFF.

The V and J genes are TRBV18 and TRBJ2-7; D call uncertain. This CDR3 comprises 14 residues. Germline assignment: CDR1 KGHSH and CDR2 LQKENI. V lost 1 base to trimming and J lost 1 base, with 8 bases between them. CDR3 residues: CASSPLSDSYEQYF. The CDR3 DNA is TGTGCCAGCTCACCACTTTCAGATTCCTACGAGCAGTACTTC.

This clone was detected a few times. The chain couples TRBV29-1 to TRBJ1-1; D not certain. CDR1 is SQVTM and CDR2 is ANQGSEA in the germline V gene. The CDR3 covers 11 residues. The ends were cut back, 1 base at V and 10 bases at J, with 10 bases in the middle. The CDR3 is CSVEVGVVAFF. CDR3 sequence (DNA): TGCAGCGTTGAAGTCGGGGTCGTAGCTTTCTTT.

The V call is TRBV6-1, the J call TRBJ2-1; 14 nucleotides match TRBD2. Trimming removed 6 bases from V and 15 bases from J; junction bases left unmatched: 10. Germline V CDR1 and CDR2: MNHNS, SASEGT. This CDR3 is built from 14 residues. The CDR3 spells CASRLGLAGGFSFF. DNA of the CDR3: TGTGCCAGCAGACTAGGACTAGCGGGGGGTTTTTCGTTCTTC.

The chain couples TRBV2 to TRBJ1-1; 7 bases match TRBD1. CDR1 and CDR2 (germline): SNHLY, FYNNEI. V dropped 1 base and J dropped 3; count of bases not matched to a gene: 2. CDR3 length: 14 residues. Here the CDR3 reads CASSEGGGDTEAFF. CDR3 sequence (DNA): TGTGCCAGCAGTGAAGGAGGGGGCGACACTGAAGCTTTCTTT.

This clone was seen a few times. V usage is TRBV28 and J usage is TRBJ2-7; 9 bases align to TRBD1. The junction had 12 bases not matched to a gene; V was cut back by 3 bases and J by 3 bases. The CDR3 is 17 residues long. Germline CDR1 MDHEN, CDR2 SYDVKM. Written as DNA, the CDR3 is TGTGCCAGCAGTTTCCTACCCGGGACAGGGAGCCTCTACGAGCAGTACTTC. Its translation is CASSFLPGTGSLYEQYF.

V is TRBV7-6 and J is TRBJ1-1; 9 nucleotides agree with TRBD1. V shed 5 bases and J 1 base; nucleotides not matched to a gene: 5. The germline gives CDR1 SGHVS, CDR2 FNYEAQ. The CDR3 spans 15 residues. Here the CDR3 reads CASSPGDRENTEAFF. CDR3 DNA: TGTGCCAGCAGCCCCGGGGACAGGGAGAACACTGAAGCTTTCTTT.

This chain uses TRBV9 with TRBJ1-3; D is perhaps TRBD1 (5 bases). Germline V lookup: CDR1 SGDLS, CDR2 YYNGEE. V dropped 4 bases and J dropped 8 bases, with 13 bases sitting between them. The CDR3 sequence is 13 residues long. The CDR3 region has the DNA TGTGCCAGCAGCCTCCGGACGGGGGACACCATATATTTT. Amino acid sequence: CASSLRTGDTIYF.

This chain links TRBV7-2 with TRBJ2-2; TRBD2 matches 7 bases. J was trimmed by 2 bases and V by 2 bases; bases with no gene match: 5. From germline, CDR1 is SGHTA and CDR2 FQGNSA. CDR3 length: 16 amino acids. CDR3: CASSLKASGNTGELFF. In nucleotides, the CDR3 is TGTGCCAGCAGCTTAAAGGCTAGCGGAAACACCGGGGAGCTGTTTTTT.

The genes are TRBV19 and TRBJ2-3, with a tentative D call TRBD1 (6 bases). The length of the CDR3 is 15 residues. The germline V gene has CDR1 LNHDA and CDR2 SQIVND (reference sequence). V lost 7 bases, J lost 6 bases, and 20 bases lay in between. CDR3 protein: CASMMPGQEGDTQYF. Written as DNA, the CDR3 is TGTGCCAGTATGATGCCGGGACAAGAGGGGGATACGCAGTATTTT. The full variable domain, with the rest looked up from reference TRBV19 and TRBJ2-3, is DGGITQSPKYLFRKEGQNVTLSCEQNLNHDAMYWYRQDPGQGLRLIYYSQIVNDFQKGDIAEGYSVSREKKESFPLTVTSAQKNPTAFYLCASMMPGQEGDTQYFGPGTRLTVL.

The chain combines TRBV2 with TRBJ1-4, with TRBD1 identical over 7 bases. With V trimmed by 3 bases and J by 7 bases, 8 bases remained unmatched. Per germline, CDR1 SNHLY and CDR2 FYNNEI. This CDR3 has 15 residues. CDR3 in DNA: TGTGCCAGCAGTGATAGGCAGGGGGTGGGTGAAAAACTGTTTTTT. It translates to CASSDRQGVGEKLFF.

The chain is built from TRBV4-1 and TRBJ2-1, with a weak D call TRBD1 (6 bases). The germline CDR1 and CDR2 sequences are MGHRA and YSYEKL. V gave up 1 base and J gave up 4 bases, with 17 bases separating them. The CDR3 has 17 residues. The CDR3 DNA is TGCGCCAGCAGCCAAGTCGAGGCAGGGGTAACATACAATGAGCAGTTCTTC. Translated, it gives CASSQVEAGVTYNEQFF.

For the CDR3, the DNA is TGCGCCAGCAGCCCGCCGCCCGGACAGGGCCTCCTCTACGAGCAGTACTTC. It yields the protein CASSPPPGQGLLYEQYF. The genes are TRBV4-1 and TRBJ2-7, with 8 nucleotides matching TRBD1. The CDR3 is 17 amino acids. V gave up 4 bases and J gave up 3 bases; unmatched junction bases: 14. Germline V CDR1 and CDR2: MGHRA, YSYEKL.